These 11 T cell receptor beta chains were sequenced from one sample in a study of T cells after yellow fever vaccination. TCRdb analysed the 5' RACE reads with MiXCR anew, one entry per CDR3 protein. The profile shows 300,000 to 350,000 distinct CDR3 sequences, 9.5% to 12% of them singletons. The starting material was CD4+ T cells sorted from PBMCs, obtained 45 days after the yellow fever booster vaccination. Receptors were obtained from a man between 18 and 35 years old who received the YFV17D yellow fever vaccine.

This rearrangement joins TRBV20-1 to TRBJ2-7; TRBD1 matches 11 bases. The CDR3 length is 13 residues. The junction had 4 bases not matched to a gene; V was cut back by 6 bases and J by 3 bases. Germline V gene lookup returns CDR1 DFQATT and CDR2 SNEGSKA (reference sequence). CDR3 sequence reads: CSARTGGFYEQYF. The DNA of the CDR3 is TGCAGTGCCCGGACAGGGGGCTTCTACGAGCAGTACTTC.

This clonotype was recorded a few times. The chain recombines TRBV5-1 with TRBJ2-1; a possible D gene is TRBD1 (7 bases). Trimming removed 3 bases from V and 9 bases from J, with 16 bases in between. Per the germline V gene, CDR1 is SGHRS and CDR2 is YFSETQ. The length of the CDR3 is 14 residues. Here the CDR3 reads CASSSEHRGGEQFF. CDR3 DNA: TGCGCCAGCAGCTCGGAGCACAGGGGAGGTGAGCAGTTCTTC.

This clonotype was found a few times. V gene TRBV27 combines with J gene TRBJ1-2; D is unclear. V lost 5 bases to trimming and J lost 0 bases, with 4 bases between them. This CDR3 has 12 amino acids. The germline V gene has CDR1 MNHEY and CDR2 SMNVEV (reference sequence). CDR3 residues: CASSAANYGYTF. The CDR3 DNA sequence: TGTGCCAGCAGTGCAGCTAACTATGGCTACACCTTC.

The CDR3: CASSPTSGGVLSTDTQYF. The CDR3 nucleotides are TGCGCCAGCAGCCCTACTAGCGGGGGGGTCCTCAGCACAGATACGCAGTATTTT. The genes are TRBV5-1 and TRBJ2-3; 13 bases are a match to TRBD2. The V gene's germline CDR1 is SGHRS and CDR2 YFSETQ. The CDR3 is 18 amino acids. With 4 bases clipped from V and 0 bases from J, the junction kept 8 bases outside the gene matches.

This rearrangement joins TRBV24-1 to TRBJ2-1; D is possibly TRBD2 (5 bases). From germline, CDR1 is KGHDR and CDR2 SFDVKD. Between the trimmed V and J ends, which lost 3 bases and 4 bases, there was a span of 6 bases. This CDR3 spans 13 amino acids. CDR3 DNA: TGTGCCACCAGTGATACGGGGTACAATGAGCAGTTCTTC. Protein sequence: CATSDTGYNEQFF.

This sequence joins TRBV21-1 and TRBJ1-4; TRBD1, the D gene given by the table, was not confirmed from the DNA. TRBV21-1 is deemed a pseudogene. This CDR3 is 17 amino acids long. The CDR3 here is CASSADYTGSPNEKLFF. As DNA, the CDR3 is TGTGCCAGCAGCGCGGACTACACAGGGAGCCCTAATGAAAAACTGTTTTTT.

The V call is TRBV6-1, the J call TRBJ2-3; unclear D gene. The CDR3 is 13 amino acids. Per germline, CDR1 MNHNS and CDR2 SASEGT. Trimming stripped 1 base from V and 3 bases from J, with 5 bases between. The CDR3 region is CASSEELTDTQYF. The CDR3 DNA is TGTGCCAGCAGTGAAGAGTTGACAGATACGCAGTATTTT.

The chain joins TRBV15 to TRBJ2-5; D may be TRBD2 (5 bases). V lost 3 bases, J lost 7 bases, and 15 bases lay in between. The CDR3 runs 14 residues. Germline CDR1 reads LNHNV; CDR2 reads YYDKDF (reference sequence). The CDR3 bases are TGTGCCACCAGCAGTGAAATGGGGAGAGGGACCCAGTACTTC. Its protein product is CATSSEMGRGTQYF.

This clonotype has more than one count but fewer than ten. The rearrangement uses TRBV4-2 and TRBJ2-1, with D possibly matching TRBD2 (5 bases). The germline CDR1 and CDR2 sequences are LGHNA and YNFKEQ. The CDR3 sequence is 16 residues long. V shed 0 bases and J shed 0 bases, with 9 bases lying between them. The CDR3 DNA is TGTGCCAGCAGCCAAGATACGGCGGGCTCCTACAATGAGCAGTTCTTC. Translation gives CASSQDTAGSYNEQFF.

This clonotype has a handful of counts. The rearrangement links TRBV9 to TRBJ2-7; 8 nucleotides align to TRBD1. The V gene end was trimmed by 4 bases and the J gene end by 7 bases; junction bases not matched to a gene: 10. The CDR3 spans 14 residues. Germline CDR1 and CDR2: SGDLS and YYNGEE. CDR3 DNA: TGTGCCAGCAGCCCGATGGGACAGGCGAGGGAGCAGTACTTC. It is translated as CASSPMGQAREQYF.

This chain joins TRBV4-3 and TRBJ1-2; no reliable D call. The CDR3 spans 18 residues. The germline V and J ends were trimmed by 0 bases and 4 bases, with 21 bases remaining between them. The germline gives CDR1 LGHNA, CDR2 YSLEER. The CDR3 loop reads CASSQDYAVTSAPYGYTF. The DNA of the CDR3 is TGCGCCAGCAGCCAAGATTACGCGGTGACGTCGGCCCCCTATGGCTACACCTTC.